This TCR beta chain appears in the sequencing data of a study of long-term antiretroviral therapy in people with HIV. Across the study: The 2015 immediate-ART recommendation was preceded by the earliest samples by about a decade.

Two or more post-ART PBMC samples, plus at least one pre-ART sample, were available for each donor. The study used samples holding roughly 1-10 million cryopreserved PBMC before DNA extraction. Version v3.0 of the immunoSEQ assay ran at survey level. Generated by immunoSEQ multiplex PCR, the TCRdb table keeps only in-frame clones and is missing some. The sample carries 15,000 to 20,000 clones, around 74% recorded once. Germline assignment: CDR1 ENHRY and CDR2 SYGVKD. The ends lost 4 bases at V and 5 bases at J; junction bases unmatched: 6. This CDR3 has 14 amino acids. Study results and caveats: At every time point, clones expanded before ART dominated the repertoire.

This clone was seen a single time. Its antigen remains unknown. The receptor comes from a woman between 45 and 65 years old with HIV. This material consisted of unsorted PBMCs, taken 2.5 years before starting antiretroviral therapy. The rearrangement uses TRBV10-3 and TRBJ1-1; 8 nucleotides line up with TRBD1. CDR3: CAISAGQGETEAFF. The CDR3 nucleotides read TGTGCCATCAGTGCAGGACAGGGCGAAACTGAAGCTTTCTTT.